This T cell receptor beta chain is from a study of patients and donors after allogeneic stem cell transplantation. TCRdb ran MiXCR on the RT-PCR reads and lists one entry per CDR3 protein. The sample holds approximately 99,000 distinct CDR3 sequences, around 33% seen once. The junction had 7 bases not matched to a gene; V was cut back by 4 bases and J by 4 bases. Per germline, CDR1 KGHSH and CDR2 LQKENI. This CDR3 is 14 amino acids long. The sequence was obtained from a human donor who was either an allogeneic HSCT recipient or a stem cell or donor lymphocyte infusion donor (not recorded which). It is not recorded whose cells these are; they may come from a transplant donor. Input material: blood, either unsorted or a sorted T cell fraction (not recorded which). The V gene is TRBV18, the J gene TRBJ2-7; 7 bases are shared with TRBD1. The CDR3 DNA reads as TGTGCCAGCTCACGGGAAACAGGGGTTTACGAGCAGTACTTC. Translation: CASSRETGVYEQYF.